One sample yielded the 27 T cell receptor beta chains listed below, sequenced in a study of human T cells and chemical hapten exposure. Using its own MiXCR run on the RACE reads, TCRdb lists one record per CDR3 protein. The profile shows over 300,000 distinct CDR3 sequences, around 5.5% of them singletons. Specified time point: pre-sensitization, week 0. This sample's treatment: therapeutic diphenylcyclopropenone sensitization with weekly scalp DPC. The sequencing used whole blood, collected in connection with sensitization to the hapten diphenylcyclopropenone (DPC). The receptors derive from a woman aged 45 to 65 with alopecia areata. Some clones in this sample may be carry-over from other donors' samples.

Many counts were recorded for this clonotype. This chain connects TRBV5-5 to TRBJ2-5; D is undetermined. Between the trimmed V and J ends, which lost 3 bases and 5 bases, there was a span of 14 bases. The CDR3 covers 14 residues. Germline assignment: CDR1 SGHKS and CDR2 YYEKEE (reference sequence). The CDR3: CASSSPLRPETQYF. CDR3 in DNA: TGTGCCAGCAGCTCCCCCCTCCGGCCGGAGACCCAGTACTTC.

This chain links TRBV7-9 with TRBJ1-4; D gene ambiguous. V dropped 5 bases and J dropped 7 bases, with 5 bases sitting between them. Germline V lookup: CDR1 SEHNR, CDR2 FQNEAQ (reference sequence). This CDR3 has 11 amino acids. The CDR3 DNA reads TGTGCCAGCAGCGCCAGTGAAAAACTGTTTTTT. Its protein is CASSASEKLFF.

This clonotype has a count of ten or more. This rearrangement joins TRBV3-1 to TRBJ1-2; the D is unclear. Germline V CDR1 and CDR2: LGHDT, YNNKEL (reference sequence). Trimming removed 0 bases at V and 8 bases at J, with 13 bases between. This CDR3 region has 14 residues. The CDR3 here is CASSQDQAFFGYTF. The CDR3 coding sequence is TGTGCCAGCAGCCAAGATCAGGCGTTCTTCGGCTACACCTTC.

In its sample, this clonotype was seen many times. This chain uses TRBV29-1 with TRBJ1-2, with D perhaps TRBD1 (6 bases). V dropped 3 bases and J dropped 6 bases, with 11 bases sitting between them. Germline V gene data show CDR1 as SQVTM and CDR2 as ANQGSEA. The CDR3 totals 12 residues. The CDR3: CSVDPGGNGYTF. CDR3 DNA sequence: TGCAGCGTTGATCCCGGGGGCAATGGCTACACCTTC.

The rearrangement links TRBV29-1 to TRBJ2-5; D may be TRBD2 (5 bases). This CDR3 spans 12 amino acids. Trimming stripped 8 bases from V and 4 bases from J, with 14 bases between. From germline, CDR1 is SQVTM and CDR2 ANQGSEA. The CDR3 reads CSSGNSRETQYF. The CDR3 DNA follows: TGCAGCAGCGGTAACTCGAGAGAGACCCAGTACTTC.

This rearrangement joins TRBV2 to TRBJ1-1; D remains unclear. CDR1 SNHLY and CDR2 FYNNEI come from the germline V gene. V was clipped by 2 bases and J by 4 bases, with 11 bases between them. The CDR3 spans 14 residues. The CDR3, as DNA: TGTGCCAGCAGTGAACCCGACCTCCTCACTGAAGCTTTCTTT. It translates to CASSEPDLLTEAFF. The whole variable domain, remainder taken from reference TRBV2 and TRBJ1-1, is EPEVTQTPSHQVTQMGQEVILRCVPISNHLYFYWYRQILGQKVEFLVSFYNNEISEKSEIFDDQFSVERPDGSNFTLKIRSTKLEDSAMYFCASSEPDLLTEAFFGQGTRLTVV.

This clonotype was observed many times. The chain recombines TRBV29-1 with TRBJ2-1; 10 positions agree with TRBD2. CDR1 SQVTM and CDR2 ANQGSEA come from the germline V gene. J was trimmed by 3 bases and V by 8 bases; bases with no gene match: 7. The CDR3 sequence is 14 residues long. The CDR3 sequence is CSTQREGLYNEQFF. CDR3 in DNA: TGCAGCACCCAGCGGGAGGGCCTCTACAATGAGCAGTTCTTC.

This clonotype was counted at least ten times. The chain uses TRBV12-3 or TRBV12-4 and TRBJ1-1; 7 nucleotides agree with TRBD1. J was trimmed by 0 bases and V by 5 bases; bases with no gene match: 6. The CDR3 length is 15 residues. Here the CDR3 reads CASSLVQGLNTEAFF. Here the CDR3 DNA reads TGTGCCAGCAGTCTAGTACAGGGGTTGAACACTGAAGCTTTCTTT.

This clonotype was observed many times. The chain combines TRBV20-1 with TRBJ2-7; 8 bases are shared with TRBD1. The germline gives CDR1 DFQATT, CDR2 SNEGSKA (reference sequence). This CDR3 is built from 15 residues. The trim removed 3 bases at V and 6 bases at J, leaving 13 bases unmatched. The CDR3 is CSASGVQGEPGEQYF. The CDR3 DNA follows: TGCAGTGCTAGCGGGGTACAGGGGGAGCCTGGCGAGCAGTACTTC.

This clonotype showed up many times. This chain joins TRBV6-6 and TRBJ1-1, with 9 positions matching TRBD1. The CDR3 loop spans 16 amino acids. Germline trimming cut 2 bases from V and 3 bases from J; bases unmatched to any gene: 7. Germline CDR1 and CDR2: MNHNY and SVGAGI (reference sequence). The CDR3: CASSYPQRDRDTEAFF. The CDR3 coding sequence is TGTGCCAGCAGTTACCCCCAGAGGGACAGGGACACTGAAGCTTTCTTT.

This clonotype was seen ten or more times. The rearrangement links TRBV4-1 to TRBJ1-1; D gene uncertain. Per germline, CDR1 MGHRA and CDR2 YSYEKL. The CDR3 has 15 amino acids. V was cut by 3 bases and J by 4 bases, with 15 bases left in between. Here the CDR3 DNA reads TGCGCCAGCAGCCAGGCGGTCAGTGGTGCCACTGAAGCTTTCTTT. It is translated as CASSQAVSGATEAFF.

The chain couples TRBV30 to TRBJ1-1, with D perhaps matching TRBD1 (6 bases). The V gene lost 0 bases and the J gene lost 9 bases, with 14 bases spanning the gap. There are 13 residues in the CDR3. Per germline, CDR1 GTSNPN and CDR2 SVGIG (reference sequence). Written as DNA, the CDR3 is TGTGCCTGGAGTGTTCGAACCGGACAGCAAGCTTTCTTT. It encodes CAWSVRTGQQAFF.

The CDR3 sequence is CASSPGVAGGSDTQYF. In DNA form, the CDR3 reads TGTGCCAGCAGCCCCGGAGTAGCGGGAGGTTCAGATACGCAGTATTTT. The rearrangement joins TRBV7-2 to TRBJ2-3, with 10 bases matching TRBD2. CDR3 size: 16 residues. Germline V gives CDR1 SGHTA, CDR2 FQGNSA. V was clipped by 5 bases and J by 4 bases; unmatched bases: 9.

This clonotype was picked up many times. CDR3 protein: CASSRAGGGQPQHF. Written as DNA, the CDR3 is TGTGCCAGCAGCCGCGCAGGGGGCGGGCAGCCCCAGCATTTT. This chain uses TRBV3-1 with TRBJ1-5; 8 bases line up with TRBD1. The CDR3 runs to 14 residues. V dropped 4 bases and J dropped 7; count of bases not matched to a gene: 6. Germline assignment: CDR1 LGHDT and CDR2 YNNKEL (reference sequence).

The V call is TRBV12-5, the J call TRBJ2-1; D is possibly TRBD1 (6 bases). Looked up from germline, CDR1 is LGHNT and CDR2 is FRNRAP. The germline V and J ends were trimmed by 5 bases and 10 bases, with 9 bases remaining between them. The CDR3 consists of 11 residues. The CDR3, as DNA: TGTGCTAGTGGTCTCGGACAGGAGCAGTTCTTC. Translated, it gives CASGLGQEQFF.

V usage is TRBV15 and J usage is TRBJ2-3; D not resolved. Germline CDR1 LNHNV, CDR2 YYDKDF (reference sequence). This CDR3 spans 17 amino acids. The V end was cut by 0 bases, the J end by 2 bases, with 15 bases between. This CDR3 is CATSRDRPGSITDTQYF. The CDR3 DNA reads as TGTGCCACCAGCAGAGATCGCCCAGGATCCATCACAGATACGCAGTATTTT.

This chain links TRBV12-3 or TRBV12-4 with TRBJ1-5; D unclear. The CDR3 spans 14 residues. The V gene lost 7 bases and the J gene lost 1 base, with 11 bases spanning the gap. In nucleotides, the CDR3 is TGTGCCAGCACCCTTGGTGGCAGCAATCAGCCCCAGCATTTT. This codes for CASTLGGSNQPQHF.

In this sample, this clonotype turned up a few times. CDR3 region: CARRPSVPGQGRSSNQPQHF. CDR3 in DNA: TGTGCCAGAAGACCCTCCGTGCCGGGACAGGGCCGTTCAAGCAATCAGCCCCAGCATTTT. The V gene is TRBV5-3, the J gene TRBJ1-5, with 9 bases matching TRBD1. TRBV5-3 is an open reading frame whose function is uncertain. The CDR3 runs 20 residues. V lost 5 bases, J lost 1 base, and 19 bases stayed unmatched.

This clonotype was counted many times. The junction does not match germline at one end; this may be a read error. The chain employs TRBV7-9 and TRBJ2-7, with D unresolved. The CDR3 is made up of 11 amino acids. Germline CDR1 SEHNR, CDR2 FQNEAQ (reference sequence). The CDR3 nucleotides read TGCGCCAGCAGCTTGGAGTACGAGCAGTACTTC. Translated: CASSLEYEQYF.

The table lists this clonotype with a few counts. The chain combines TRBV7-9 with TRBJ2-5; unclear D gene. This CDR3 contains 15 residues. Germline-derived CDR1 and CDR2 are SEHNR and FQNEAQ (reference sequence). V lost 1 base and J 1 base, leaving 10 bases between the germline ends. CDR3 sequence (DNA): TGTGCCAGCAGCTTAGGTGAAATCTTCCAAGAGACCCAGTACTTC. As protein: CASSLGEIFQETQYF.

This chain uses TRBV24-1 with TRBJ2-2; D call uncertain. CDR1 KGHDR and CDR2 SFDVKD come from the germline V gene. The V end was cut by 4 bases, the J end by 6 bases, with 11 bases between. This CDR3 has 14 residues. The CDR3 sequence is CATSDQYSPGELFF. CDR3 in DNA: TGTGCCACCAGTGACCAGTACTCTCCCGGGGAGCTGTTTTTT.

This clonotype was seen a few times. J is TRBJ1-1 and V is TRBV29-1; D might be TRBD1 (5 bases). CDR3 length: 15 residues. V gave up 1 base and J gave up 5 bases, with 17 bases separating them. CDR1 is SQVTM, CDR2 ANQGSEA, per germline. CDR3 in amino acids: CSVEGRSGGGTEAFF. CDR3 nucleotides: TGCAGCGTTGAAGGGCGCTCGGGGGGAGGAACTGAAGCTTTCTTT.

This clonotype was recorded at least ten times. CDR3 in amino acids: CASSSLLRKSTVSRGTQYF. In nucleotides, the CDR3 is TGTGCCAGCAGCTCCCTTCTGAGAAAATCGACAGTGAGCCGGGGGACCCAGTACTTC. The chain employs TRBV7-9 and TRBJ2-5, with D possibly called TRBD1 or TRBD2 (5 bases each). V was pared by 4 bases and J by 7 bases, with 31 bases between. CDR3 size: 19 residues. CDR1 is SEHNR, CDR2 FQNEAQ, per germline (reference sequence). The whole variable domain, remainder taken from reference TRBV7-9 and TRBJ2-5, is DTGVSQNPRHKITKRGQNVTFRCDPISEHNRLYWYRQTLGQGPEFLTYFQNEAQLEKSRLLSDRFSAERPKGSFSTLEIQRTEQGDSAMYLCASSSLLRKSTVSRGTQYFGPGTRLLVL.

This clonotype was counted a few times. The chain carries TRBV5-6 and TRBJ2-5, with D maybe TRBD2 (5 bases). The germline CDR1 and CDR2 sequences are SGHDT and YYEEEE. V lost 3 bases and J lost 9, with 12 bases in between. The CDR3 is 12 residues long. The CDR3 region is CASSSGIGSQYF. CDR3 nucleotides: TGTGCCAGCAGCTCCGGGATCGGGTCCCAGTACTTC.

For the CDR3, the DNA is TGTGCCAGCAGCCTCAGGGGGAAACTAGGAGAGACCCAGTACTTC. Translation: CASSLRGKLGETQYF. The chain links TRBV13 to TRBJ2-5, with 7 positions matching TRBD1. Germline V gene lookup returns CDR1 PRHDT and CDR2 FYEKMQ (reference sequence). Losses at the gene ends were 5 bases for V and 4 bases for J; bases not matched to a gene: 10. This CDR3 has 15 residues.

This clonotype showed up just a few times. V gene TRBV19 combines with J gene TRBJ2-7, with D uncertain. Germline lookup yields CDR1 LNHDA and CDR2 SQIVND (reference sequence). The CDR3 is made up of 16 amino acids. The V end was cut by 1 base, the J end by 2 bases, with 15 bases between. Here the CDR3 DNA reads TGTGCCAGTAGTATAGGCGCGACCGATAGTCCCTACGAGCAGTACTTC. Protein sequence: CASSIGATDSPYEQYF. The full variable domain, rest sourced from reference TRBV19 and TRBJ2-7, is DGGITQSPKYLFRKEGQNVTLSCEQNLNHDAMYWYRQDPGQGLRLIYYSQIVNDFQKGDIAEGYSVSREKKESFPLTVTSAQKNPTAFYLCASSIGATDSPYEQYFGPGTRLTVT.

This clonotype was found a few times. The chain recombines TRBV24-1 with TRBJ1-2; 12 bases align to TRBD1. This CDR3 spans 18 amino acids. Trimming removed 4 bases from V and 1 base from J; junction bases left unmatched: 9. Germline CDR1 reads KGHDR; CDR2 reads SFDVKD. CDR3 in amino acids: CATSESLGQGAINYGYTF. In nucleotides, the CDR3 is TGTGCCACCAGTGAAAGCTTGGGACAGGGGGCCATTAACTATGGCTACACCTTC.